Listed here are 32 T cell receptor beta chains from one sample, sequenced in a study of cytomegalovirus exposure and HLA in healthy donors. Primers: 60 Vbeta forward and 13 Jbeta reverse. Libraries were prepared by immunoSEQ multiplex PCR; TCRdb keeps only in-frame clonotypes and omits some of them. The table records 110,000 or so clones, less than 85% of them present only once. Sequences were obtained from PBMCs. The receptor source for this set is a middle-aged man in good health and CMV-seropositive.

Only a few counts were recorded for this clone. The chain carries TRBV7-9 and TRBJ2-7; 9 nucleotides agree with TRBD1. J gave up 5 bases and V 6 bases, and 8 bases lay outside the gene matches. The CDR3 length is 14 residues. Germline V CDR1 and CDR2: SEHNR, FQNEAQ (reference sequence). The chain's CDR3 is CASRSGTGRNEQYF. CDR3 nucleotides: TGTGCCAGCAGGTCCGGGACAGGGCGGAACGAGCAGTACTTC.

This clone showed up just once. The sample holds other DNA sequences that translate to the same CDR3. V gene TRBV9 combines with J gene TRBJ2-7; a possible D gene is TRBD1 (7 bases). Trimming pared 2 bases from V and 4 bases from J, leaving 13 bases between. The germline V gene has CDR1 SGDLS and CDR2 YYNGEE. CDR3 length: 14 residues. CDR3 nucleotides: TGTGCCAGCAGCGTGACAGGGAGCGGGTACGAGCAGTACTTC. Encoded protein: CASSVTGSGYEQYF.

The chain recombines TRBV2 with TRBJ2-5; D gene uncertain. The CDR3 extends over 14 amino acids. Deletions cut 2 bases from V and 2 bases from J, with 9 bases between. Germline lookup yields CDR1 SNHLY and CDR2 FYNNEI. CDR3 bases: TGTGCCAGCAGTGAAAATCTTCCTCAAGAGACCCAGTACTTC. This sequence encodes CASSENLPQETQYF.

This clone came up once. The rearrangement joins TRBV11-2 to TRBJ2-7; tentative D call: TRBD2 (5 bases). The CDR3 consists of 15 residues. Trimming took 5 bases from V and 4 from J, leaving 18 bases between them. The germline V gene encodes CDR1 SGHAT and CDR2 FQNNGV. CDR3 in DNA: TGTGCCAGCAGCCCTCGTTTCGAGACGGGGTACGAGCAGTACTTC. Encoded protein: CASSPRFETGYEQYF.

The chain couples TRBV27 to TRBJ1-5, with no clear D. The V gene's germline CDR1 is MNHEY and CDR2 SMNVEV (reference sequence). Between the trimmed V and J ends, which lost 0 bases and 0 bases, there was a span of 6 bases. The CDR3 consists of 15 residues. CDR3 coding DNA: TGTGCCAGCAGTTTATCCGGTCATAGCAATCAGCCCCAGCATTTT. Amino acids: CASSLSGHSNQPQHF.

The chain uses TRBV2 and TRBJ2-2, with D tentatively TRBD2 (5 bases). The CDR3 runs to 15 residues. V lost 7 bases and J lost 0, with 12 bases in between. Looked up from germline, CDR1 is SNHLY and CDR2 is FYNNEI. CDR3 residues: CASTYGETNTGELFF. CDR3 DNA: TGTGCCAGCACGTACGGGGAGACGAACACCGGGGAGCTGTTTTTT.

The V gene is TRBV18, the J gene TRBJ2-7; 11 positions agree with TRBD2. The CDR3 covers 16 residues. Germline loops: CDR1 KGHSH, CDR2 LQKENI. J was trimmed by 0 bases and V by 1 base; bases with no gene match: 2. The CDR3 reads CASSPRLAGGSYEQYF. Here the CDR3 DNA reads TGTGCCAGCTCACCACGGCTAGCGGGGGGCTCCTACGAGCAGTACTTC.

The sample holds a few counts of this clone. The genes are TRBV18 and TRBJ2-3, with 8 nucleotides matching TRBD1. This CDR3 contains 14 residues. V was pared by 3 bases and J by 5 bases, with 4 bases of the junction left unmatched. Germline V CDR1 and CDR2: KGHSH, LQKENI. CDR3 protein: CASSPIQGGDTQYF. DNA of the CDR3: TGTGCCAGCTCACCCATACAGGGGGGAGATACGCAGTATTTT.

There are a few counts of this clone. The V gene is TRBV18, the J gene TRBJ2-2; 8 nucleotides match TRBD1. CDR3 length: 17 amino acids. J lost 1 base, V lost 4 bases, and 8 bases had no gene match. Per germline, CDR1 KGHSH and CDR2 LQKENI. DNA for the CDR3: TGTGCCAGCTCACTTGTGACCGGGACAGGGAACACCGGGGAGCTGTTTTTT. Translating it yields CASSLVTGTGNTGELFF.

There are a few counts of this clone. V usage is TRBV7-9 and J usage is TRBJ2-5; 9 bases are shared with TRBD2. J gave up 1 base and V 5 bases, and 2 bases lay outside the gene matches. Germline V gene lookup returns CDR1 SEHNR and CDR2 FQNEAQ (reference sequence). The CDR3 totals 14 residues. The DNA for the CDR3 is TGTGCCAGCAGCCCGCGGGAGGGCCAAGAGACCCAGTACTTC. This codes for CASSPREGQETQYF.

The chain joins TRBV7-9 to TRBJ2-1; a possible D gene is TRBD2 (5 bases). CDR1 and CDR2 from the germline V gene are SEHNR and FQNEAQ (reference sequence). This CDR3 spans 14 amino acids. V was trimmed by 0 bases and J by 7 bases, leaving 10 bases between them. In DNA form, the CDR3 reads TGTGCCAGCAGCTTAGCGGGAGTGATGAATGAGCAGTTCTTC. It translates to CASSLAGVMNEQFF.

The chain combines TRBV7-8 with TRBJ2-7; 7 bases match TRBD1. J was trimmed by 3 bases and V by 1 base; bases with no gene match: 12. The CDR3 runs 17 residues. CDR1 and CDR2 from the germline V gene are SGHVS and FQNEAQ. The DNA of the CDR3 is TGTGCCAGCAGCTTAGTCCGGACAGGCGGGCCCCTCTACGAGCAGTACTTC. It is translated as CASSLVRTGGPLYEQYF.

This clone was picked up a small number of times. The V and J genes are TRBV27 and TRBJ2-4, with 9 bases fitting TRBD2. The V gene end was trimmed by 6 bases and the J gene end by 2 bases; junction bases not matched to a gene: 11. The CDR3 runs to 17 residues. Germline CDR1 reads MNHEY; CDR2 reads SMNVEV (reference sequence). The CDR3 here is CASSPTGREGSKNIQYF. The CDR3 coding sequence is TGTGCCAGCAGCCCGACAGGGCGGGAGGGCTCCAAAAACATTCAGTACTTC.

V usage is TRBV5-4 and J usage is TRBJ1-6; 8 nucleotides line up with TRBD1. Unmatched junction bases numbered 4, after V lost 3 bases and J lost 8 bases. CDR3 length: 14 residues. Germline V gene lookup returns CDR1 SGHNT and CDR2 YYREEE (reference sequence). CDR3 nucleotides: TGTGCCAGCAGCTATCAGGGGGCCTATTCACCCCTCCACTTT. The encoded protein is CASSYQGAYSPLHF.

CDR3 nucleotide sequence: TGTGCCAGCAGTTACCGGACAGGGGAGTATGGCTACACCTTC. Protein product: CASSYRTGEYGYTF. The chain combines TRBV6-5 with TRBJ1-2, with TRBD1 matching over 9 bases. The CDR3 totals 14 residues. Germline trimming cut 2 bases from V and 5 bases from J; bases unmatched to any gene: 3. Looked up from germline, CDR1 is MNHEY and CDR2 is SVGAGI.

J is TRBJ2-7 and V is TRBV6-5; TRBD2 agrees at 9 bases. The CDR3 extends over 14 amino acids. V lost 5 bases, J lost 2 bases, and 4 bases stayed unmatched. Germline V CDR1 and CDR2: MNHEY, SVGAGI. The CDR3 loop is CASSPLAGTYEQYF. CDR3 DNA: TGTGCCAGCAGTCCACTAGCGGGCACCTACGAGCAGTACTTC.

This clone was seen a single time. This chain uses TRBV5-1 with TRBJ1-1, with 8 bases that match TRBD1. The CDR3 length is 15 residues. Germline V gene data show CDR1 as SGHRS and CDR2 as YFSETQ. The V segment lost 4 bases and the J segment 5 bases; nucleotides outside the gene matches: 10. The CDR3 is CASSHSGQERTEAFF. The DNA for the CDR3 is TGCGCCAGCAGCCACTCGGGACAGGAGCGGACTGAAGCTTTCTTT.

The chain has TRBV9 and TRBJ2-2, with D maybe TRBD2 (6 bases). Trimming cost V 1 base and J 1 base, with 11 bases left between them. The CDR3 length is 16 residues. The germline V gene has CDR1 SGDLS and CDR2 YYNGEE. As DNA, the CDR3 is TGTGCCAGCAGCGTACTCGGGGGTGTGAACACCGGGGAGCTGTTTTTT. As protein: CASSVLGGVNTGELFF.

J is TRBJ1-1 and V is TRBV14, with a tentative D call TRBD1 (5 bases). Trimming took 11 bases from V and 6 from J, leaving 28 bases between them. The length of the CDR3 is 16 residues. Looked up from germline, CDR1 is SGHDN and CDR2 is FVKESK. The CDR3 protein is CAQSQFIYFQGAEAFF. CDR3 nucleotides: TGTGCCCAAAGCCAGTTTATTTACTTCCAAGGGGCTGAAGCTTTCTTT.

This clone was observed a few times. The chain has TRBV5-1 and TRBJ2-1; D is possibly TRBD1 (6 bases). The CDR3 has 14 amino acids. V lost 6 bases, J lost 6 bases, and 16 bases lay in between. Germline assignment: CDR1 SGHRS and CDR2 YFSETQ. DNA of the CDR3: TGCGCCAGCAACCCCTTAGTAGGGGGCAATGAGCAGTTCTTC. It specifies CASNPLVGGNEQFF.

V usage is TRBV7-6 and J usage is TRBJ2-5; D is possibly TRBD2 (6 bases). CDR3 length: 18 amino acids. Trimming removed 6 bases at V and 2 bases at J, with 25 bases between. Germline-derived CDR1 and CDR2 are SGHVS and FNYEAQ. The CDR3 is CASRQNQPGLNTQETQYF. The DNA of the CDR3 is TGTGCCAGCAGACAGAATCAACCGGGACTCAACACACAAGAGACCCAGTACTTC.

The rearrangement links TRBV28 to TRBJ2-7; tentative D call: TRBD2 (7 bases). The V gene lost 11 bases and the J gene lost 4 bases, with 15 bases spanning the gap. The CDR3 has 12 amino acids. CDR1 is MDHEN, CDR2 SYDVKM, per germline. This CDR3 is CAGGGAGYEQYF. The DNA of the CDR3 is TGTGCCGGAGGGGGGGCTGGATACGAGCAGTACTTC. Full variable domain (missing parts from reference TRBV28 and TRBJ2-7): DVKVTQSSRYLVKRTGEKVFLECVQDMDHENMFWYRQDPGLGLRLIYFSYDVKMKEKGDIPEGYSVSREKKERFSLILESASTNQTSMYLCAGGGAGYEQYFGPGTRLTVT.

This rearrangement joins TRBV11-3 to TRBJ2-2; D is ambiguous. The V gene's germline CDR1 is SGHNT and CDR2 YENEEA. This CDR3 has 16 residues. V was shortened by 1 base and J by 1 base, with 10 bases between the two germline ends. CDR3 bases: TGTGCCAGCAGCTTAGGCGAGGCGTGGAACACCGGGGAGCTGTTTTTT. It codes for CASSLGEAWNTGELFF.

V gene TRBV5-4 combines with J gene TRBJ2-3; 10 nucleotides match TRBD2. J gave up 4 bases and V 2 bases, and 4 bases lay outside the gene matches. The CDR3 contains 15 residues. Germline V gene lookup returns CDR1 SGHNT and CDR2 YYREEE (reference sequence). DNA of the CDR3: TGTGCCAGCAGCTTAGTTAGCGGGAGGCCAGATACGCAGTATTTT. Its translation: CASSLVSGRPDTQYF.

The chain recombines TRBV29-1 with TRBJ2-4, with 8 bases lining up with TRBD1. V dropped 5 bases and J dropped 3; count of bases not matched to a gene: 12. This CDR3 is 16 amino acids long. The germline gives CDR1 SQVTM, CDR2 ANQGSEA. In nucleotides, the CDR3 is TGCAGCGTTTTAAACACAGGGGGTTCAGGCAAAAACATTCAGTACTTC. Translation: CSVLNTGGSGKNIQYF.

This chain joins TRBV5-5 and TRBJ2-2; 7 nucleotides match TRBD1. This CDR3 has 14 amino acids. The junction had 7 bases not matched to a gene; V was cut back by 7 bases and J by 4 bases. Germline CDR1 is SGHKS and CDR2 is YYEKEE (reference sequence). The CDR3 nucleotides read TGTGCCAGCGGTAGGACAGGAAGCACCGGGGAGCTGTTTTTT. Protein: CASGRTGSTGELFF.

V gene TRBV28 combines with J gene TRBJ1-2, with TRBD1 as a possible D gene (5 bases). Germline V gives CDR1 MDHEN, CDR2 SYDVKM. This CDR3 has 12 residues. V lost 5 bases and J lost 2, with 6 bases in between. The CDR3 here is CASSPGNYGYTF. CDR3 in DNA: TGTGCCAGCAGTCCAGGGAACTATGGCTACACCTTC.

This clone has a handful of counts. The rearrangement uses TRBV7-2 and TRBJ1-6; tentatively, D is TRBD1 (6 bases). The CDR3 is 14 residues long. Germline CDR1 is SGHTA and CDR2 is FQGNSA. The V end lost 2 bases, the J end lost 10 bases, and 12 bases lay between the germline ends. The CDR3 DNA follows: TGTGCCAGCAGCTTACAAGGGGGAATGTCACCCCTCCACTTT. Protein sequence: CASSLQGGMSPLHF.

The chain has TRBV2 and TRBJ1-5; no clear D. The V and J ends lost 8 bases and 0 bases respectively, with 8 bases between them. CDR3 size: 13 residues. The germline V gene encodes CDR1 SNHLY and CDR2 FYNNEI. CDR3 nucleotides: TGTGCCAGCGAGCTAATTAGCAATCAGCCCCAGCATTTT. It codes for CASELISNQPQHF.

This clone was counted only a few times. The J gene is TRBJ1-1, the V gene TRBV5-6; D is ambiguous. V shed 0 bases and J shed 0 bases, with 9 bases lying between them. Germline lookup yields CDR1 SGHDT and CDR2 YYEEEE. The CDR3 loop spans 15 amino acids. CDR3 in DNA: TGTGCCAGCAGCTTGGGGTGGAGCTTGAACACTGAAGCTTTCTTT. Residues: CASSLGWSLNTEAFF. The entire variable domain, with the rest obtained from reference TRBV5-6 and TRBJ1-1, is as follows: DAGVTQSPTHLIKTRGQQVTLRCSPKSGHDTVSWYQQALGQGPQFIFQYYEEEERQRGNFPDRFSGHQFPNYSSELNVNALLLGDSALYLCASSLGWSLNTEAFFGQGTRLTVV.

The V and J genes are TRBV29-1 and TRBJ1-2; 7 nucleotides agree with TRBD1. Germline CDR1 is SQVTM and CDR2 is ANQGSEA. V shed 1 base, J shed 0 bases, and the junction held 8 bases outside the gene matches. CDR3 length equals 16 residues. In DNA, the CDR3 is TGCAGCGTTGAAGCCCTAGACAGGGCCACTAACTATGGCTACACCTTC. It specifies CSVEALDRATNYGYTF.

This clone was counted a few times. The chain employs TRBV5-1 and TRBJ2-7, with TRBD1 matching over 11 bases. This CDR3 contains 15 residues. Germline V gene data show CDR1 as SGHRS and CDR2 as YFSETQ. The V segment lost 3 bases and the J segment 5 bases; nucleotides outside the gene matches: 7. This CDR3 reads CASSSIRDRGNEQYF. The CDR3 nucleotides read TGCGCCAGCAGCTCCATCCGGGACAGGGGGAACGAGCAGTACTTC.